A selection of T cell receptor beta chains follows, all from one sample in a study of human T cells and chemical hapten exposure. Via MiXCR, TCRdb re-called the RACE reads, giving one row per CDR3 protein. This table holds tens of thousands of distinct CDR3 sequences, around 4% found once. Sequencing used whole blood. Source of these receptors: a human donor in good health. Some clones in this sample may be carry-over from other donors' samples. Both conserved end residues are part of each CDR3. D genes are given only for firm matches. Clone size is given for some rows only: seen once, a few or many times, or a class if the clone is expanded.

DNA	CDR3	D	size	V	J
TGCGCCAGCAGCGTAGATGTTGGGAATGAGCAGTTCTTC	CASSVDVGNEQFF	-	many	TRBV5-1	TRBJ2-1
TGCAGTGCTAGAGAGGGGGGGGGGTCTCTGAAATTTGAAGCTTTCTTT	CSAREGGGSLKFEAFF	-	many	TRBV20-1	TRBJ1-1
TGTGCCAGTAGTATGAGGGGAGTAGGCGAGCAGTACTTC	CASSMRGVGEQYF	-	few	TRBV19	TRBJ2-7
TGTGCCAGCTCCCCTATCGGCCAGGAAGGCATTCAGTACTTC	CASSPIGQEGIQYF	-	many	TRBV18	TRBJ2-4
TGTGCCAGTATTTCAGGGTCTTACGAAAAACTGTTTTTT	CASISGSYEKLFF	-	-	TRBV19	TRBJ1-4
TGCGCCAGCAGCGGGGCGGGACAGCGAAATGAAAAACTGTTTTTT	CASSGAGQRNEKLFF	TRBD1	-	TRBV5-1	TRBJ1-4
TGTGCCAGCAGCCAAGATAACGAATGGACTAGCGGGAGTATTGAGCAGTTCTTC	CASSQDNEWTSGSIEQFF	TRBD2	-	TRBV4-2	TRBJ2-1
TGTGCCAGCAGCTTGGGGACAGGCCATCAGCCCCAGCATTTT	CASSLGTGHQPQHF	TRBD1	-	TRBV5-6	TRBJ1-5
TGCGCCAGCAGCCTTGGGGAGAATCAGCCCCAGCATTTT	CASSLGENQPQHF	-	many	TRBV5-1	TRBJ1-5
TGTGCCAGCAGTGAGTCTCTGCGGGACGAGCAGTACTTC	CASSESLRDEQYF	-	many	TRBV25-1	TRBJ2-7
TGTGCCAGCAGTTACTCCCGGGGGGTTTCCGGGGAGCTGTTTTTT	CASSYSRGVSGELFF	TRBD2	many	TRBV2	TRBJ2-2
TGCAGTGCCATGACAGGGAGACCCTATGGCTACACCTTC	CSAMTGRPYGYTF	TRBD1	-	TRBV20-1	TRBJ1-2
TGTGCCAGCAGCGGGACTAGCGTGGCAGATACGCAGTATTTT	CASSGTSVADTQYF	TRBD2	many	TRBV2	TRBJ2-3
TGTGCCAGCAGTTCCCCGGACAGGGCCTACTATGGCTACACCTTC	CASSSPDRAYYGYTF	TRBD1	many	TRBV28	TRBJ1-2
TGTGCCAGCAGTGAAGGGGGGGGGTACACTGAAGCTTTCTTT	CASSEGGGYTEAFF	-	many	TRBV6-1	TRBJ1-1
TGTGCCAGCAGTTATGGGACATCCGTCTACGAGCAGTACTTC	CASSYGTSVYEQYF	-	many	TRBV6-2/TRBV6-3	TRBJ2-7
TGTGTTGTCAGAAAGTTAAACACTGAAGCTTTCTTT	CVVRKLNTEAFF	-	many	TRBV6-5	TRBJ1-1
TGTGCCAGCAGAGAAACCCGGGACAGGGGCCCCTACAATGAGCAGTTCTTC	CASRETRDRGPYNEQFF	TRBD1	many	TRBV28	TRBJ2-1
TGCAGCGTGACAGGACTTAACTATGGCTACACCTTC	CSVTGLNYGYTF	-	-	TRBV29-1	TRBJ1-2
TGTGCCAGCAGTTTTGGAAACACAGATACGCAGTATTTT	CASSFGNTDTQYF	-	few	TRBV12-3/TRBV12-4	TRBJ2-3
TGTGCCAGCAGGTCCAGAGACAGGGGTAGCACAGATACGCAGTATTTT	CASRSRDRGSTDTQYF	TRBD1	many	TRBV28	TRBJ2-3
TGTGCCAGCAGTTTCTCCACGGCCTACGAGCAGTACTTC	CASSFSTAYEQYF	-	many	TRBV27	TRBJ2-7
TGCAGCGTCCGACCGGGACAGGGAGAAACCGGGGAGCTGTTTTTT	CSVRPGQGETGELFF	TRBD1	few	TRBV29-1	TRBJ2-2
TGTGCCAGCAGCGCCCCTAGCGGGAGGTTCTACGAGCAGTACTTC	CASSAPSGRFYEQYF	TRBD2	few	TRBV7-3	TRBJ2-7
TGCGCCAGCCTTCGACTAGCGGGAGGGCTCAGAAATGAGCAGTTCTTC	CASLRLAGGLRNEQFF	TRBD2	-	TRBV10-2	TRBJ2-1
TGTGCCTGGGACGGGGGGTCTCAGCCCCAGCATTTT	CAWDGGSQPQHF	-	many	TRBV30	TRBJ1-5
TGTGCCAGCAGCCCGACTAAATACGAGCAGTACTTC	CASSPTKYEQYF	-	-	TRBV7-9	TRBJ2-7
TGTGCCAGCAGCGTAGGTTCGGACAGTGACTATGGCTACACCTTC	CASSVGSDSDYGYTF	-	few	TRBV9	TRBJ1-2
TGTGCCAGCAGCGTAACTAGAAACACCGGGGAGCTGTTTTTT	CASSVTRNTGELFF	-	many	TRBV9	TRBJ2-2
TGCGCCAGCAGCCCTAGGGGGCGAGACTACGAGCAGTACTTC	CASSPRGRDYEQYF	TRBD1	many	TRBV5-1	TRBJ2-7
TGCGCCAGCAGCCAAGCCAGGCTGGGACTGCGACATGAAAAACTGTTTTTT	CASSQARLGLRHEKLFF	-	-	TRBV4-1	TRBJ1-4
TGTGCCAGCAGCCAGGGCTGGCGGGAGGGCCCCAGCACAGATACGCAGTATTTT	CASSQGWREGPSTDTQYF	TRBD2	many	TRBV14	TRBJ2-3
TGTGCCAGCAGTCGGATCAGATACGCGAACACCGGGGAGCTGTTTTTT	CASSRIRYANTGELFF	-	-	TRBV27	TRBJ2-2
TGCAGCGCGGCGGTTAGGGGAGAGACCCAGTACTTC	CSAAVRGETQYF	-	many	TRBV20-1	TRBJ2-5
TGTGCCAGCAGCTCCCAACCCTCGACAGGGGGAAAAGGAAACACCATATATTTT	CASSSQPSTGGKGNTIYF	TRBD1	many	TRBV7-9	TRBJ1-3
TGTGCCACCAGTGTGGGACGCACAGATACGCAGTATTTT	CATSVGRTDTQYF	-	many	TRBV24-1	TRBJ2-3
TGTGCCAGCTCACCCTCGGCCTACGAGCAGTACTTC	CASSPSAYEQYF	-	-	TRBV18	TRBJ2-7
TGTGCCACCAGTGCGAGCCAAGAGCCCCAGCATTTT	CATSASQEPQHF	-	many	TRBV24-1	TRBJ1-5
TGTGCCAGCAGAAGTGACTCTGGGGCCAACGTCCTGACTTTC	CASRSDSGANVLTF	-	many	TRBV6-6	TRBJ2-6
TGTGCCAGCAGCGGTAACCAGGGTATCACTAATGAAAAACTGTTTTTT	CASSGNQGITNEKLFF	-	many	TRBV6-5	TRBJ1-4
TGTGCCAGCAGTTTAGCGCACGTACGGGCTGAAGCTTTCTTT	CASSLAHVRAEAFF	-	many	TRBV12-3/TRBV12-4	TRBJ1-1
TGTGCCAGCAGCCGGGGGGGGGGTAGCGGGGTAGATACGCAGTATTTT	CASSRGGGSGVDTQYF	TRBD2	few	TRBV4-2	TRBJ2-3
TGTGCCAGCAGCTTTGACAGCTATCAGAGGGCTTTCTTT	CASSFDSYQRAFF	-	-	TRBV5-4	TRBJ1-1
TGCAGCGTTGACGGGGGGGGTCAATCCTACGAGCAGTACTTC	CSVDGGGQSYEQYF	TRBD2	many	TRBV29-1	TRBJ2-7
TGCAGCGTTGGAGTGGGAGGGTCCTACAATGAGCAGTTCTTC	CSVGVGGSYNEQFF	TRBD2	many	TRBV29-1	TRBJ2-1
TGTGCCAGCAGTTTTCGACAGGGCAATCAGCCCCAGCATTTT	CASSFRQGNQPQHF	-	many	TRBV6-2/TRBV6-3	TRBJ1-5
TGTGCCAGCAGCCTGACTAGCGGGAGGGTCTACGAGCAGTACTTC	CASSLTSGRVYEQYF	TRBD2	many	TRBV14	TRBJ2-7